The rows below give T cell receptor beta chains drawn from one sample of a study of blood T cell repertoires in COVID-19. Generated by immunoSEQ multiplex PCR, the TCRdb table keeps only in-frame clones and is missing some. This sample carries 130,000 to 150,000 clones, roughly 90% of them seen once, and the ten largest clones take 2.3%. The sample comprised peripheral blood. The source of these receptors is a human donor in a cohort sampled during active COVID-19. Each CDR3 is given with its conserved first and last residue. The D gene is left open where the match is weak.

>16|TRBD1|TRBV5-6|TRBJ1-6
CASSRKSTGKDSPLHF
TGTGCCAGCAGCCGAAAATCGACAGGGAAAGATTCACCCCTCCACTTT
>17|TRBD1|TRBV6-1|TRBJ1-2
CASSDRAGGLLGVGYTF
TGTGCCAGCAGTGACCGCGCAGGGGGCTTGCTCGGGGTTGGCTACACCTTC
>15|.|TRBV5-4|TRBJ2-7
CASSLDASTSDEQYF
TGTGCCAGCAGCTTGGATGCCTCGACTAGTGACGAGCAGTACTTC
>14|.|TRBV10-3|TRBJ2-7
CAISEPGVRYEQYF
TGTGCCATCAGTGAACCGGGGGTTAGATACGAGCAGTACTTC
>13|.|TRBV5-6|TRBJ2-7
CASSLGGSGEQYF
TGTGCCAGCAGCTTGGGTGGGTCGGGCGAGCAGTACTTC
>15|.|TRBV5-5|TRBJ1-6
CASSHTTVPTSPLHF
TGTGCCAGCAGTCATACGACAGTCCCGACTTCACCCCTCCACTTT
>16|TRBD2|TRBV5-1|TRBJ2-7
CASSPRQTSGYYEQYF
TGCGCCAGCAGCCCGCGCCAGACTAGCGGTTATTACGAGCAGTACTTC
>16|TRBD1|TRBV5-4|TRBJ2-1
CASSSQQGSAYNEQFF
TGTGCCAGCAGCTCCCAACAGGGGTCCGCCTACAATGAGCAGTTCTTC
>20|TRBD1|TRBV4-2|TRBJ1-1
CASSQKDRGRFVGLNTEAFF
TGTGCCAGCAGCCAAAAGGACAGGGGGCGCTTCGTGGGATTGAACACTGAAGCTTTCTTT
>16|TRBD1|TRBV18|TRBJ1-1
CASSQQGTGTGTEAFF
TGTGCCAGCTCACAACAGGGGACGGGGACCGGGACTGAAGCTTTCTTT
>15|TRBD2|TRBV10-3|TRBJ2-1
CAISDNSGGYNEQFF
TGTGCCATCAGTGACAACAGCGGGGGTTACAATGAGCAGTTCTTC
>16|TRBD2|TRBV11-2|TRBJ2-1
CASSPLAGGVSNEQFF
TGTGCCAGCAGCCCTCTAGCGGGAGGGGTATCGAATGAGCAGTTCTTC
>15|.|TRBV19|TRBJ2-5
CASSPGGGRRETQYF
TGTGCCAGTAGTCCAGGGGGAGGACGTAGGGAGACCCAGTACTTC
>16|TRBD1|TRBV3-1/TRBV3-2|TRBJ2-1
CASSRSGTGLYNEQFF
TGTGCCAGCAGCCGGTCCGGGACAGGGCTTTACAATGAGCAGTTCTTC
>14|.|TRBV28|TRBJ1-2
CASSLAQPNYGYTF
TGTGCCAGCAGTTTGGCACAGCCTAACTATGGCTACACCTTC
>15|.|TRBV4-2|TRBJ1-1
CASSQGDGGNTEAFF
TGTGCCAGCAGCCAAGGGGATGGAGGGAACACTGAAGCTTTCTTT
>16|.|TRBV6-5|TRBJ1-2
CASSSTLLPTNYGYTF
TGTGCCAGCAGTTCGACGCTACTACCCACTAACTATGGCTACACCTTC
>14|.|TRBV11-2|TRBJ2-7
CASSLSFSSYEQYF
TGTGCCAGCAGCTTAAGCTTTAGCTCCTACGAGCAGTACTTC
>12|.|TRBV19|TRBJ1-2
CARARWNYGYTF
TGTGCCAGAGCTAGGTGGAACTATGGCTACACCTTC
>16|TRBD1|TRBV7-2|TRBJ2-7
CASSLRGQGSLYEQYF
TGTGCCAGCAGCTTAAGGGGACAGGGATCCCTCTACGAGCAGTACTTC
>15|TRBD1|TRBV2|TRBJ2-5
CASSEGQRVQETQYF
TGTGCCAGCAGTGAGGGACAGCGTGTCCAAGAGACCCAGTACTTC
>15|TRBD2|TRBV5-1|TRBJ2-1
CASSFEQGSGRAQFF
TGCGCCAGCAGCTTTGAACAGGGAAGCGGGAGGGCGCAGTTCTTC
>14|TRBD1|TRBV2|TRBJ1-2
CASSGGQGVIGYTF
TGTGCCAGCAGCGGGGGACAGGGCGTAATTGGCTACACCTTC